Below, 27 T cell receptor beta chains from the same sample are listed, as sequenced in a study of shared clonotypes between healthy human individuals. TCRdb's table, derived via immunoSEQ multiplex PCR, lists solely in-frame clones and lacks some. The sample has some 2,100,000 clones; roughly 91% are singletons. CD45RO-negative, CCR7-selected cells formed the naive CD8 fraction, which excluded terminally differentiated effector memory CD45RA+ cells. Sequencing was carried out using naive CD8+ T cells from PBMCs. These receptors were obtained from a man between 18 and 35 years old in good health. Some clones in this sample may be carry-over from other donors' samples.

This clone occurred once. The genes are TRBV6-5 and TRBJ2-7, with D unclear. Germline CDR1 and CDR2: MNHEY and SVGAGI. This CDR3 region has 11 residues. Trimming cost V 5 bases and J 6 bases, with 8 bases left between them. The CDR3 region is CASSLSGEQYF. The CDR3 DNA reads TGTGCCAGCAGTCTTAGTGGCGAGCAGTACTTC.

The chain recombines TRBV6-4 with TRBJ2-6, with D maybe TRBD2 (5 bases). The length of the CDR3 is 13 residues. The germline V and J ends were trimmed by 6 bases and 2 bases, with 5 bases remaining between them. Per the germline V gene, CDR1 is MRHNA and CDR2 is SNTAGT. The CDR3 DNA is TGTGCCAGCAGGGAGGCTGGGGCCAACGTCCTGACTTTC. Its translation: CASREAGANVLTF.

Comments on this clone: This specimen includes other DNA sequences encoding the same CDR3. The chain combines TRBV5-1 with TRBJ1-5; tentative D call: TRBD1 (6 bases). CDR3 length: 14 amino acids. The V gene's germline CDR1 is SGHRS and CDR2 YFSETQ. The V end was cut by 1 base, the J end by 1 base, with 6 bases between. As DNA, the CDR3 is TGCGCCAGCAGCTTGACAGGGAGCAATCAGCCCCAGCATTTT. Residues: CASSLTGSNQPQHF.

The chain uses TRBV5-6 and TRBJ2-1; 7 positions match TRBD2. Trimming cost V 1 base and J 0 bases; bases outside gene matches: 7. This CDR3 contains 17 residues. CDR1 and CDR2 (germline): SGHDT, YYEEEE. CDR3 DNA sequence: TGTGCCAGCAGCTTGATGTCTAGCGGCAGCTCCTACAATGAGCAGTTCTTC. This translates into CASSLMSSGSSYNEQFF.

The V gene is TRBV2, the J gene TRBJ1-1; tentatively, D is TRBD1 (6 bases). The CDR3 contains 16 residues. V lost 6 bases, J lost 3 bases, and 20 bases lay in between. The V gene's germline CDR1 is SNHLY and CDR2 FYNNEI. CDR3 sequence: CASRDPGHRSYTEAFF. CDR3 bases: TGTGCCAGCAGGGATCCGGGACACCGATCCTACACTGAAGCTTTCTTT.

This clone was observed a single time. V is TRBV20-1 and J is TRBJ2-1; D uncertain. Trimming left V 0 bases short and J 9 bases short, with 6 bases between. There are 11 residues in the CDR3. Germline V lookup: CDR1 DFQATT, CDR2 SNEGSKA (reference sequence). The CDR3 DNA follows: TGCAGTGCTAGAGAATTGGGTGAGCAGTTCTTC. Translation: CSARELGEQFF.

This chain joins TRBV29-1 and TRBJ2-3, with D maybe TRBD2 (6 bases). The germline gives CDR1 SQVTM, CDR2 ANQGSEA. The germline V and J ends were trimmed by 4 bases and 3 bases, with 11 bases remaining between them. This CDR3 has 13 residues. The CDR3 loop reads CSVVGGDTDTQYF. In DNA form, the CDR3 reads TGCAGCGTTGTAGGCGGGGATACAGATACGCAGTATTTT.

The rearrangement joins TRBV2 to TRBJ2-5; 10 nucleotides align to TRBD2. The CDR3 loop spans 14 amino acids. Germline CDR1 is SNHLY and CDR2 is FYNNEI. V lost 9 bases and J lost 0; bases outside the gene matches: 4. CDR3: CASRTSGNQETQYF. Written as DNA, the CDR3 is TGTGCCAGTAGGACTAGCGGCAACCAAGAGACCCAGTACTTC.

This chain links TRBV10-2 with TRBJ2-5; D remains unclear. The CDR3 spans 11 residues. CDR1 is WSHSY, CDR2 SAAADI, per germline. Deletions cut 3 bases from V and 5 bases from J, with 4 bases between. The CDR3 DNA reads TGCGCCAGCAGTGACCCCGAGACCCAGTACTTC. It encodes CASSDPETQYF.

The CDR3 protein is CASSLAGNGAYEQYF. The CDR3 DNA reads as TGTGCCAGCAGCTTAGCGGGGAACGGGGCCTACGAGCAGTACTTC. The V call is TRBV11-3, the J call TRBJ2-7; weak D call: TRBD2 (5 bases). V dropped 1 base and J dropped 2 bases, with 12 bases sitting between them. This CDR3 region has 15 residues. CDR1 is SGHNT, CDR2 YENEEA, per germline.

The V and J genes are TRBV4-1 and TRBJ2-3, with D unresolved. The germline CDR1 and CDR2 sequences are MGHRA and YSYEKL. The CDR3 runs to 15 residues. The V and J ends lost 2 bases and 1 base respectively, with 10 bases between them. CDR3 in amino acids: CASSQRAERTDTQYF. The CDR3 DNA reads TGCGCCAGCAGCCAACGGGCTGAGCGCACAGATACGCAGTATTTT.

Concerning this clone: The sample holds other DNA sequences that translate to the same CDR3. The rearrangement joins TRBV6-5 to TRBJ1-5; weak D call: TRBD1 (6 bases). This CDR3 comprises 15 residues. Germline lookup yields CDR1 MNHEY and CDR2 SVGAGI. V was cut by 0 bases and J by 5 bases, with 11 bases left in between. This CDR3 reads CASSYSRAGDQPQHF. The CDR3, as DNA: TGTGCCAGCAGTTACTCACGGGCAGGGGATCAGCCCCAGCATTTT.

CDR3 sequence: CASSLALGTSYGYTF. The CDR3 region has the DNA TGTGCCAGCAGCTTAGCTTTGGGGACCAGCTATGGCTACACCTTC. The chain joins TRBV7-8 to TRBJ1-2; D is possibly TRBD1 (5 bases). The CDR3 length is 15 residues. V dropped 0 bases and J dropped 4 bases, with 12 bases sitting between them. Germline CDR1 is SGHVS and CDR2 is FQNEAQ.

The chain couples TRBV30 to TRBJ2-5; D may match TRBD1 or TRBD2 (5 bases each). CDR1 is GTSNPN, CDR2 SVGIG, per germline (reference sequence). The CDR3 is 14 residues long. The V gene lost 6 bases and the J gene lost 5 bases, with 19 bases spanning the gap. CDR3 region: CACLGTRDWETQYF. CDR3 nucleotides: TGTGCCTGCCTAGGGACCAGAGATTGGGAGACCCAGTACTTC.

The gene calls are TRBV7-3 and TRBJ1-1, with 8 bases matching TRBD1. V shed 1 base, J shed 6 bases, and the junction held 1 base outside the gene matches. Per the germline V gene, CDR1 is SGHTA and CDR2 is FQGTGA. The CDR3 is 13 amino acids. DNA for the CDR3: TGTGCCAGCAGCTTAATACAGGGGGCTGAAGCTTTCTTT. This gives the protein CASSLIQGAEAFF. The complete variable domain, with remaining parts taken from reference TRBV7-3 and TRBJ1-1, reads GAGVSQTPSNKVTEKGKYVELRCDPISGHTALYWYRQSLGQGPEFLIYFQGTGAADDSGLPNDRFFAVRPEGSVSTLKIQRTERGDSAVYLCASSLIQGAEAFFGQGTRLTVV.

The CDR3 spells CATSSRQNTEAFF. In DNA form, the CDR3 reads TGTGCCACCAGCAGCCGCCAGAACACTGAAGCTTTCTTT. This chain uses TRBV15 with TRBJ1-1, with D unresolved. Trimming cost V 3 bases and J 1 base, with 6 bases left between them. Germline V CDR1 and CDR2: LNHNV, YYDKDF (reference sequence). The CDR3 runs to 13 residues.

The chain uses TRBV14 and TRBJ2-6, with unresolved D. Germline V CDR1 and CDR2: SGHDN, FVKESK. V gave up 1 base and J gave up 2 bases, with 9 bases separating them. The CDR3 runs 16 residues. CDR3 region: CASSQVRVAGANVLTF. The CDR3 DNA follows: TGTGCCAGCAGCCAAGTACGGGTGGCTGGGGCCAACGTCCTGACTTTC. Filled out from reference TRBV14 and TRBJ2-6, the complete variable domain reads EAGVTQFPSHSVIEKGQTVTLRCDPISGHDNLYWYRRVMGKEIKFLLHFVKESKQDESGMPNNRFLAERTGGTYSTLKVQPAELEDSGVYFCASSQVRVAGANVLTFGAGSRLTVL.

V usage is TRBV7-9 and J usage is TRBJ2-7; weak D call: TRBD1 (6 bases). Trimming pared 4 bases from V and 1 base from J, leaving 17 bases between. This CDR3 has 16 amino acids. The germline gives CDR1 SEHNR, CDR2 FQNEAQ (reference sequence). In nucleotides, the CDR3 is TGTGCCAGCAGCTCTAATGTAGGACAGCAGTCCTACGAGCAGTACTTC. Its protein product is CASSSNVGQQSYEQYF.

As regards this clone: Additional DNA sequences in this sample encode the identical CDR3. The chain uses TRBV11-2 and TRBJ2-7; 8 positions agree with TRBD1. Germline CDR1 SGHAT, CDR2 FQNNGV. This CDR3 is built from 14 residues. The V and J ends lost 1 base and 4 bases, in that order; junction bases with no gene match: 3. CDR3 in DNA: TGTGCCAGCAGCTTAGGTCAGGGGGCTTACGAGCAGTACTTC. Encoded protein: CASSLGQGAYEQYF.

V and J are TRBV4-3 and TRBJ2-3; D perhaps matches TRBD2 (5 bases). The CDR3 covers 15 residues. CDR1 and CDR2 (germline): LGHNA, YSLEER. V was trimmed by 2 bases and J by 1 base, leaving 10 bases between them. This chain's CDR3 is CASSQPMEGTDTQYF. As DNA, the CDR3 is TGCGCCAGCAGCCAACCCATGGAGGGCACAGATACGCAGTATTTT.

V is TRBV7-9 and J is TRBJ2-1; D might be TRBD2 (5 bases). Germline loops: CDR1 SEHNR, CDR2 FQNEAQ (reference sequence). The CDR3 spans 16 residues. V was shortened by 5 bases and J by 4 bases, with 18 bases between the two germline ends. CDR3 sequence reads: CASSPGGEPGYNEQFF. CDR3 bases: TGTGCCAGCAGCCCAGGAGGAGAGCCTGGGTACAATGAGCAGTTCTTC.

The chain recombines TRBV10-3 with TRBJ2-7; 9 bases match TRBD2. This CDR3 has 13 residues. After removal of 6 bases from V and 6 bases from J, the junction contained 6 bases not matched to a gene. Germline assignment: CDR1 ENHRY and CDR2 SYGVKD. Here the CDR3 DNA reads TGTGCCATCAGGGATAGCGGGAGCGGCGAGCAGTACTTC. Its translation is CAIRDSGSGEQYF.

J is TRBJ2-3 and V is TRBV28; D may be TRBD2 (6 bases). Per the germline V gene, CDR1 is MDHEN and CDR2 is SYDVKM. The CDR3 totals 17 residues. V dropped 5 bases and J dropped 9 bases, with 27 bases sitting between them. The CDR3 DNA reads TGTGCCAGCAGTGGTAGTAGGAGCGGGCCTACCTTTGGGACGCAGTATTTT. Its protein is CASSGSRSGPTFGTQYF.

In the case of this clone: Because the CDR3 is missing its conserved closing phenylalanine or tryptophan, this is likely a read error. No DNA is shown, since the ends of the CDR3 on it are uncertain; the CDR3 is the one TCRdb lists. The chain combines TRBV20-1 with TRBJ1-1; the table calls TRBD1, which could not be checked here. 9 amino acids form the CDR3, both terminal residues included. Germline V gene lookup returns CDR1 DFQATT and CDR2 SNEGSKA (reference sequence). CDR3 region: CSASNQAPR.

The chain combines TRBV30 with TRBJ2-3; the D is unclear. CDR3 length equals 18 residues. Trimming took 0 bases from V and 0 from J, leaving 19 bases between them. Germline CDR1 and CDR2: GTSNPN and SVGIG (reference sequence). CDR3 sequence reads: CAWSVGAGRSASTDTQYF. The CDR3 coding sequence is TGTGCCTGGAGTGTAGGCGCCGGGCGCAGCGCTAGCACAGATACGCAGTATTTT.

This sequence joins TRBV9 and TRBJ2-1; the D call may be TRBD1 or TRBD2 (5 bases each). Germline CDR1 and CDR2: SGDLS and YYNGEE. V shed 4 bases and J shed 10 bases, with 21 bases lying between them. There are 15 residues in the CDR3. The CDR3 region is CASSPLRLLGEEQFF. The DNA for the CDR3 is TGTGCCAGCAGCCCATTGAGACTGCTAGGGGAGGAGCAGTTCTTC.

The chain uses TRBV5-1 and TRBJ2-1; D unclear. V was clipped by 5 bases and J by 2 bases, with 11 bases between them. Germline CDR1 is SGHRS and CDR2 is YFSETQ. The CDR3 loop spans 14 amino acids. DNA for the CDR3: TGCGCCAGCAGAAAACCGGCGCCCTACAATGAGCAGTTCTTC. This sequence encodes CASRKPAPYNEQFF.